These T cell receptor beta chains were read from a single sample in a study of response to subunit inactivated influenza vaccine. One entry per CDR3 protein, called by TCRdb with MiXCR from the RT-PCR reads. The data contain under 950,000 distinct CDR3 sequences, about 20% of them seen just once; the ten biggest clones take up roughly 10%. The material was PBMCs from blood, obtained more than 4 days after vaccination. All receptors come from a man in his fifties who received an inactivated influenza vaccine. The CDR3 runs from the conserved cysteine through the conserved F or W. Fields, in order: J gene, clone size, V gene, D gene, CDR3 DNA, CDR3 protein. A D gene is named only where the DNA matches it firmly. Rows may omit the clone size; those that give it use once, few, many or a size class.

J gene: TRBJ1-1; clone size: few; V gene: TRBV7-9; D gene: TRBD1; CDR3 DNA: TGTGCCAGCAGCTTAGGGGACAGGGGGCGCCCAGCTTTCTTT; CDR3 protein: CASSLGDRGRPAFF
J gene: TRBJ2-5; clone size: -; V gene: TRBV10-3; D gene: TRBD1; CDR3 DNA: TGTGCCACCTCTAAGACAGGGGGAGAGACCCAGTACTTC; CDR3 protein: CATSKTGGETQYF
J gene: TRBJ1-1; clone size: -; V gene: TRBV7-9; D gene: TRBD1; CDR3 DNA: TGTGCCAGCAGCCTTGGCCAGGGGGCGAGGACTGAAGCTTTCTTT; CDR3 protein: CASSLGQGARTEAFF
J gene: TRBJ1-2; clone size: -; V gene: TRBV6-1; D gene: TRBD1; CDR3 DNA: TGTGCCAGCAGGGGACAGGGGGCGCGGGTAATCTATGGCTACACCTTC; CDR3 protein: CASRGQGARVIYGYTF
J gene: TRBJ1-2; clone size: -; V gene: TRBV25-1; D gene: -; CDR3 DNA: TGTGCCAGCAGTGGCGGGACGGGTGGCTACACCTTC; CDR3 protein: CASSGGTGGYTF
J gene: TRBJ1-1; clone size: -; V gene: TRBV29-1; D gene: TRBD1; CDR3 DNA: TGCAGCGTCCCACCCGGGACAGGGGGCCAAGCTTTCTTT; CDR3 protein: CSVPPGTGGQAFF
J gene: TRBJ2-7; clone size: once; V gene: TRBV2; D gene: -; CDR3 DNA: TGTGCCAGCACCAAACAAGACTACGAGCAGTACTTC; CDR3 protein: CASTKQDYEQYF
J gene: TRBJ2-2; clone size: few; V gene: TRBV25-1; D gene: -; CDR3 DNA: TGTGCCAGCAGTGATTGGCGGGAGCTGTTTTTT; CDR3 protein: CASSDWRELFF
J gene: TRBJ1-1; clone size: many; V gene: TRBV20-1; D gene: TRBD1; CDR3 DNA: TGCAGTGCTAGAGATATTGAGGGGGCGAGCACTGAAGCTTTCTTT; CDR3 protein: CSARDIEGASTEAFF
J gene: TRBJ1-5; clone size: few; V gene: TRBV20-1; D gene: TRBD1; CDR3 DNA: TGCAGTGCTAGATCGGACAGGGAAAATCAGCCCCAGCATTTT; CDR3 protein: CSARSDRENQPQHF
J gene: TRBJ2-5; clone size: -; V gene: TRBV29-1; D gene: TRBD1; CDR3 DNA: TGCAGCGTCAGACAGGGGGCCGCAGAGACCCAGTACTTC; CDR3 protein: CSVRQGAAETQYF
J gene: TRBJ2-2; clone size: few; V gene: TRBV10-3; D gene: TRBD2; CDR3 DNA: TGTGCCATCAGTGAGTTACTAGCGGGAGGAGTGAACACCGGGGAGCTGTTTTTT; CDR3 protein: CAISELLAGGVNTGELFF
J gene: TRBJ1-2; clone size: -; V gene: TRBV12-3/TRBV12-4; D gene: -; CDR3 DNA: TGTGCCAGCAGTACAGGGATTCTCTATGGCTACACCTTC; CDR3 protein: CASSTGILYGYTF
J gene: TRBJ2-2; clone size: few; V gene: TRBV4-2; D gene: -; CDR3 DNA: TGTGCCAGCAGCCAAGGTTTCTCCCCCGGGGAGCTGTTTTTT; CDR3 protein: CASSQGFSPGELFF
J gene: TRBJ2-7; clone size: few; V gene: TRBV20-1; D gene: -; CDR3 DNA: TGCAGTGCTAGAGTACCGGCCGCACAGCAGTACTTC; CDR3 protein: CSARVPAAQQYF
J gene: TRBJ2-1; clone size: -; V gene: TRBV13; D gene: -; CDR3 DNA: TGTGCCAGCAGCCCCACTACGGAGGAGCAGTTCTTC; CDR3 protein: CASSPTTEEQFF
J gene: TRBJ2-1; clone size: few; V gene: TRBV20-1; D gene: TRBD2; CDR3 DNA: TGCAGTGCCATCTGGACTAGCGGGACCAATGAGCAGTTCTTC; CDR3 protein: CSAIWTSGTNEQFF
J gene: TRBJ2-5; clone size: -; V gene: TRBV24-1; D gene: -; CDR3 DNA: TGTGCCACCAGTGATCCAGCCCGCGAGGAAGAGACCCAGTACTTC; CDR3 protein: CATSDPAREEETQYF
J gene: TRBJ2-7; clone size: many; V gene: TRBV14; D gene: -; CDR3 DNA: TGTGCCAGCAGCCAAGTCCCCTACGAGCAGTACTTC; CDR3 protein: CASSQVPYEQYF
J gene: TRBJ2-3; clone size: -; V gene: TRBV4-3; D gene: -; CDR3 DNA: TGCGCCAGCAGCAATTGGACGGTCACAGATACGCAGTATTTT; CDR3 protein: CASSNWTVTDTQYF
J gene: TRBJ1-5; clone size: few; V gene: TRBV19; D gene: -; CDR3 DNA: TGTGCCAGCAAGATAGACAGTTCCCTATATAGCAATCAGCCCCAGCATTTT; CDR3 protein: CASKIDSSLYSNQPQHF
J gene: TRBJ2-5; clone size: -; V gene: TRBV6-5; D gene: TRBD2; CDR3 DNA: TGTGCCAGCAGTTACGATCCTAGCGGGAGACAAGAGACCCAGTACTTC; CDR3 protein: CASSYDPSGRQETQYF
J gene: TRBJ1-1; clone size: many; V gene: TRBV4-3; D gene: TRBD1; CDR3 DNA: TGCGCCAGCCGACAGGGTAACACTGAAGCTTTCTTT; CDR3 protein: CASRQGNTEAFF
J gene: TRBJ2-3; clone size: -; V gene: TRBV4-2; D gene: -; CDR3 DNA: TGTGCCAGCAGCCCCGAACTGGGGAACACAGATACGCAGTATTTT; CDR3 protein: CASSPELGNTDTQYF
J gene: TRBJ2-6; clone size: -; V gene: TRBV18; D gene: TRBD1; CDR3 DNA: TGTGCCAGCTCACCCTACGGGACAGCTGGGGCCAACGTCCTGACTTTC; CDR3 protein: CASSPYGTAGANVLTF
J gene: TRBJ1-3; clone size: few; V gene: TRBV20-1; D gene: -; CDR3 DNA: TGCAGTGCTAGAAAATTTACAGGGAGGACTGGAAACACCATATATTTT; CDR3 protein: CSARKFTGRTGNTIYF
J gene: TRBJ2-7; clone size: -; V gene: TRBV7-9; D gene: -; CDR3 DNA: TGTGCCAGCAGCCCGGCGACAGCCTACGAGCAGTACTTC; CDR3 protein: CASSPATAYEQYF
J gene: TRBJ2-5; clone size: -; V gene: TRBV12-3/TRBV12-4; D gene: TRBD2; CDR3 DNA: TGTGCCAGCAGTTTAGCGCTAATGGGTGGGGCTAGCGGGGCTCAAGAGACCCAGTACTTC; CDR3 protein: CASSLALMGGASGAQETQYF
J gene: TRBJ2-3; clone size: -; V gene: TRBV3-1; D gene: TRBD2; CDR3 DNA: TGTGCCAGCGAATCCGGGACTAGCATCCGCACAGATACGCAGTATTTT; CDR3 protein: CASESGTSIRTDTQYF
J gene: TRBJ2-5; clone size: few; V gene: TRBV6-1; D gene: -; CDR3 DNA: TGTGCCAGCAGGGAAACGGTCATAAAGCGAGGGGAGACCCAGTACTTC; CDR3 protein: CASRETVIKRGETQYF
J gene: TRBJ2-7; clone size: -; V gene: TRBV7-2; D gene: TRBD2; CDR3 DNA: TGTGCCAGCAACCGACTAGCGGGAAACTACGAGCAGTACTTC; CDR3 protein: CASNRLAGNYEQYF